This passage covers 14 T cell receptor beta chains from one sample sequenced in a study of T cell repertoires in cytomegalovirus infection. One entry per CDR3 protein, called by TCRdb with MiXCR from the reads. The sample yields 75,000 to 95,000 distinct CDR3 sequences, 45% to 55% seen once. No antigens are known for them. The sample consisted of CD8+ T cells from cultured PBMCs, taken from culture after CMV antigen stimulation. Source of these receptors: a human donor in good health (CMV status not recorded). Some clones in this sample may be carry-over from other donors' samples.

This chain joins TRBV27 and TRBJ1-3; D gene uncertain. The CDR3 is made up of 11 amino acids. Germline values: CDR1 MNHEY, CDR2 SMNVEV (reference sequence). V was cut by 6 bases and J by 4 bases, with 4 bases left in between. In nucleotides, the CDR3 is TGTGCCAGCAGATTGGGAAACACCATATATTTT. Protein: CASRLGNTIYF.

This clonotype occurred a few times. The chain has TRBV7-9 and TRBJ2-2; D is possibly TRBD1 (5 bases). Germline V gene lookup returns CDR1 SEHNR and CDR2 FQNEAQ (reference sequence). V was cut by 5 bases and J by 8 bases, with 18 bases left in between. The CDR3 sequence is 15 residues long. The CDR3 reads CASSRPGREKGELFF. CDR3 nucleotides: TGTGCCAGCAGCCGACCGGGCAGGGAAAAAGGGGAGCTGTTTTTT.

The chain carries TRBV7-3 and TRBJ2-1; no definite D call. CDR1 SGHTA and CDR2 FQGTGA come from the germline V gene. V lost 1 base and J lost 8, with 9 bases in between. The CDR3 totals 13 residues. In nucleotides, the CDR3 is TGTGCCAGCAGCTTAATCGGCAGCGATGAGCAGTTCTTC. Protein: CASSLIGSDEQFF. Together with reference TRBV7-3 and TRBJ2-1, the CDR3 gives the full variable domain: GAGVSQTPSNKVTEKGKYVELRCDPISGHTALYWYRQSLGQGPEFLIYFQGTGAADDSGLPNDRFFAVRPEGSVSTLKIQRTERGDSAVYLCASSLIGSDEQFFGPGTRLTVL.

This chain links TRBV15 with TRBJ2-7; D perhaps matches TRBD1 (5 bases). V was pared by 0 bases and J by 6 bases, with 15 bases between. This CDR3 spans 15 amino acids. Germline values: CDR1 LNHNV, CDR2 YYDKDF (reference sequence). The CDR3 loop reads CATSRERTMGLEQYF. The CDR3 DNA reads TGTGCCACCAGCAGAGAGAGGACAATGGGGCTCGAGCAGTACTTC.

This clonotype was seen a few times. The V call is TRBV6-2 or TRBV6-3, the J call TRBJ1-5, with TRBD1 matching over 9 bases. There are 15 residues in the CDR3. Germline V gene lookup returns CDR1 MNHEY and CDR2 SVGEGT. Trimming at V came to 2 bases and at J to 5 bases, leaving 4 bases not matched to a gene. CDR3 amino acids: CASSYPGQGYQPQHF. The CDR3 nucleotides read TGTGCCAGCAGTTACCCTGGACAGGGGTATCAGCCCCAGCATTTT.

This chain joins TRBV7-8 and TRBJ1-5; 9 nucleotides align to TRBD1. The CDR3 is 19 amino acids. V lost 5 bases and J lost 1; bases outside the gene matches: 15. Germline CDR1 and CDR2: SGHVS and FQNEAQ. The CDR3 is CASSRLRDRDPVSNQPQHF. The CDR3 DNA follows: TGTGCCAGCAGCCGGCTAAGGGACAGGGACCCTGTAAGCAATCAGCCCCAGCATTTT.

The V and J genes are TRBV4-1 and TRBJ1-3; unclear D gene. V lost 0 bases and J 7 bases, leaving 4 bases between the germline ends. This CDR3 is 12 amino acids long. From germline, CDR1 is MGHRA and CDR2 YSYEKL. CDR3 residues: CASSQDRNTIYF. In DNA, the CDR3 is TGCGCCAGCAGCCAAGATCGCAACACCATATATTTT.

The chain carries TRBV6-4 and TRBJ2-2, with D uncertain. Germline CDR1 MRHNA, CDR2 SNTAGT. The CDR3 contains 13 residues. V dropped 3 bases and J dropped 1 base, with 3 bases sitting between them. The CDR3 reads CASSELNTGELFF. The CDR3 nucleotides are TGTGCCAGCAGTGAATTGAACACCGGGGAGCTGTTTTTT.

This chain connects TRBV4-2 to TRBJ1-6; the D is unclear. Per the germline V gene, CDR1 is LGHNA and CDR2 is YNFKEQ. The CDR3 consists of 17 residues. The V end lost 0 bases, the J end lost 10 bases, and 19 bases lay between the germline ends. The CDR3 loop reads CASSQELAAGLPSPLHF. The CDR3 DNA reads as TGTGCCAGCAGCCAAGAACTGGCGGCAGGCCTCCCCTCACCCCTCCACTTT.

The chain carries TRBV4-1 and TRBJ2-7; 7 bases agree with TRBD1. V was pared by 1 base and J by 2 bases, with 8 bases of the junction left unmatched. Germline CDR1 and CDR2: MGHRA and YSYEKL. The CDR3 totals 16 residues. CDR3 DNA: TGCGCCAGCAGCCAAGGTGCTGACAGGGCCACCTACGAGCAGTACTTC. This gives the protein CASSQGADRATYEQYF.

This clonotype was observed a few times. The chain combines TRBV7-8 with TRBJ2-5, with a tentative D call TRBD1 (7 bases). Per the germline V gene, CDR1 is SGHVS and CDR2 is FQNEAQ. The V end lost 6 bases, the J end lost 3 bases, and 14 bases lay between the germline ends. This CDR3 comprises 14 residues. The DNA for the CDR3 is TGTGCCAGCAGTCCTCAGGGGGAGGAAGAGACCCAGTACTTC. It encodes CASSPQGEEETQYF.

Comment on this clonotype: The junction does not match germline at one end; this may be a read error. The CDR3 reads CAGSSARDGTYEQYF. In nucleotides, the CDR3 is TGTGCCGGCAGCTCAGCCCGGGACGGGACCTACGAGCAGTACTTC. The V and J genes are TRBV7-4 and TRBJ2-7; D is tentatively TRBD1 or TRBD2 (5 bases each). The germline V gene encodes CDR1 SGHVT and CDR2 SQSDAQ. This CDR3 is 15 amino acids long.

The rearrangement uses TRBV4-1 and TRBJ1-1, with 9 bases aligning to TRBD1. Germline CDR1 is MGHRA and CDR2 is YSYEKL. The V gene end was trimmed by 4 bases and the J gene end by 13 bases; junction bases not matched to a gene: 10. The CDR3 covers 13 residues. The CDR3 sequence is CASSLSRDREHFF. Here the CDR3 DNA reads TGCGCCAGCAGCCTCAGCCGGGACAGGGAGCATTTCTTT.

This clonotype came up once. V gene TRBV29-1 combines with J gene TRBJ1-2, with a weak D call TRBD1 (6 bases). CDR1 and CDR2 (germline): SQVTM, ANQGSEA. V was clipped by 3 bases and J by 8 bases, with 16 bases between them. This CDR3 is built from 13 residues. DNA for the CDR3: TGCAGCGTTGACACGGGGGGCCTCAGGGGCTACACCTTC. Translation: CSVDTGGLRGYTF.